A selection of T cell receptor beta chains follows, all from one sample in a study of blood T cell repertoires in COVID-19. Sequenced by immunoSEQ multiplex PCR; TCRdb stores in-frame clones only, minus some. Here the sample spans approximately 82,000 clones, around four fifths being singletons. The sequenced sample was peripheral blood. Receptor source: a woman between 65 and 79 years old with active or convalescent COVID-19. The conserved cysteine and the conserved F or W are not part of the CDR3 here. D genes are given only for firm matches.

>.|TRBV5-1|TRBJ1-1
ASSLKQAVGEAF
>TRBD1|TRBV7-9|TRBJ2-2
ASSNGKIGTGLTGELF
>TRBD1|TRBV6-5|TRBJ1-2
ASRTGGNYGYT
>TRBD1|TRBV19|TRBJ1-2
ASSERTGPRGYT
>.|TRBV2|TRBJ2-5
ASRADSRTKETQY
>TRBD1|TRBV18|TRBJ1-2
ASSPPDRGLEGYT
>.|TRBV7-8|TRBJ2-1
ASSLLGMGDTAYNEQF
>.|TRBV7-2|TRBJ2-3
ASSLEAGTPTDTQY
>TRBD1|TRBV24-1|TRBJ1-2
ATSDRDRGYT
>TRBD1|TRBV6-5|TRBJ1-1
ASTTGLGNTEAF